Listed below are T cell receptor beta chains from one sample, sequenced in a study of neoadjuvant nivolumab and ipilimumab in lung cancer. Clones were read by immunoSEQ multiplex PCR, and TCRdb kept only the in-frame ones, dropping some. Among about 9,000 clones listed, 84% were seen once. Sequenced material: tumor tissue, taken after neoadjuvant nivolumab, alone or with ipilimumab, at or shortly before surgery. The receptor set was obtained from an adult with non-small cell lung cancer. The CDR3 runs from the conserved cysteine through the conserved F or W. The D gene is left open where the match is weak. Clone size is shown for a subset of rows, as once, few, many or a class of expanded clone.

d_call: -
v_call: TRBV11-2
j_call: TRBJ2-1
clone_size: few
cdr3_aa: CASSLGGSSYNEQFF
cdr3_nt: TGTGCCAGCAGCTTAGGGGGGAGCTCCTACAATGAGCAGTTCTTC

d_call: -
v_call: TRBV5-5
j_call: TRBJ1-1
clone_size: -
cdr3_aa: CASSLGGGTEAFF
cdr3_nt: TGTGCCAGCAGCTTGGGTGGGGGCACTGAAGCTTTCTTT

d_call: -
v_call: TRBV7-8
j_call: TRBJ1-4
clone_size: -
cdr3_aa: CASSLFTQNEKLFF
cdr3_nt: TGTGCCAGCAGCTTATTCACGCAGAATGAAAAACTGTTTTTT

d_call: -
v_call: TRBV10-2
j_call: TRBJ1-1
clone_size: -
cdr3_aa: CASSATGKSLNTEAFF
cdr3_nt: TGCGCCAGCAGTGCCACAGGAAAGTCACTTAACACTGAAGCTTTCTTT

d_call: -
v_call: TRBV19
j_call: TRBJ2-7
clone_size: -
cdr3_aa: CASSPGDSTYEQYF
cdr3_nt: TGTGCCAGTAGTCCGGGGGACAGCACCTACGAGCAGTACTTC

d_call: -
v_call: TRBV6-1
j_call: TRBJ1-2
clone_size: -
cdr3_aa: CASSVAANYGYTF
cdr3_nt: TGTGCCAGCAGTGTCGCAGCGAACTATGGCTACACCTTC

d_call: -
v_call: TRBV14
j_call: TRBJ1-4
clone_size: -
cdr3_aa: CASSFGESLATNEKLFF
cdr3_nt: TGTGCCAGCAGTTTTGGGGAGAGTCTCGCAACTAATGAAAAACTGTTTTTT

d_call: TRBD1
v_call: TRBV30
j_call: TRBJ1-5
clone_size: few
cdr3_aa: CAWSTGQIYQPQHF
cdr3_nt: TGTGCCTGGAGTACGGGACAGATATATCAGCCCCAGCATTTT

d_call: TRBD2
v_call: TRBV10-1
j_call: TRBJ2-7
clone_size: -
cdr3_aa: CASSPGLVSEQYF
cdr3_nt: TGCGCCAGCAGTCCGGGACTAGTGAGTGAGCAGTACTTC

d_call: -
v_call: TRBV30
j_call: TRBJ2-3
clone_size: -
cdr3_aa: CAWRREFGTDTQYF
cdr3_nt: TGTGCCTGGAGAAGAGAGTTCGGCACAGATACGCAGTATTTT

d_call: TRBD1
v_call: TRBV6-5
j_call: TRBJ1-2
clone_size: -
cdr3_aa: CASRSDGQGTYGYTF
cdr3_nt: TGTGCCAGCAGATCCGATGGACAGGGCACGTATGGCTACACCTTC

d_call: -
v_call: TRBV28
j_call: TRBJ2-7
clone_size: -
cdr3_aa: CASSLEGVHEQYF
cdr3_nt: TGTGCCAGCAGTTTAGAGGGTGTGCACGAGCAGTACTTC

d_call: TRBD1
v_call: TRBV6-5
j_call: TRBJ2-1
clone_size: -
cdr3_aa: CASSYSRDRVYNEQFF
cdr3_nt: TGTGCCAGCAGTTACTCCCGGGACAGGGTGTACAATGAGCAGTTCTTC

d_call: -
v_call: TRBV6-5
j_call: TRBJ1-4
clone_size: few
cdr3_aa: CASSYSIGLSLFF
cdr3_nt: TGTGCCAGCAGTTACTCCATAGGTCTCTCTCTGTTTTTT

d_call: TRBD1
v_call: TRBV5-6
j_call: TRBJ1-2
clone_size: -
cdr3_aa: CASSSTGTGGSGSYGYTF
cdr3_nt: TGTGCCAGCAGCTCTACCGGGACAGGGGGCTCGGGGAGCTATGGCTACACCTTC

d_call: TRBD1
v_call: TRBV18
j_call: TRBJ1-1
clone_size: -
cdr3_aa: CASSLGQLNTEAFF
cdr3_nt: TGTGCCAGCTCACTGGGACAGCTGAACACTGAAGCTTTCTTT

d_call: -
v_call: TRBV5-1
j_call: TRBJ1-2
clone_size: few
cdr3_aa: CASSTEGRRYGYTF
cdr3_nt: TGCGCCAGCAGCACTGAAGGGAGGCGCTATGGCTACACCTTC

d_call: TRBD1
v_call: TRBV29-1
j_call: TRBJ1-2
clone_size: once
cdr3_aa: CSVAVFTGGGYTF
cdr3_nt: TGCAGCGTTGCGGTGTTTACAGGGGGCGGCTACACCTTC

d_call: -
v_call: TRBV5-1
j_call: TRBJ1-1
clone_size: -
cdr3_aa: CASSYNGQGKAFF
cdr3_nt: TGCGCCAGCAGCTATAATGGGCAGGGTAAAGCTTTCTTT

d_call: -
v_call: TRBV5-1
j_call: TRBJ2-2
clone_size: -
cdr3_aa: CASSPLQPTGELFF
cdr3_nt: TGCGCCAGCAGCCCTCTACAGCCCACCGGGGAGCTGTTTTTT

d_call: -
v_call: TRBV19
j_call: TRBJ1-6
clone_size: -
cdr3_aa: CASSIQGGRGLSPLHF
cdr3_nt: TGTGCCAGTAGTATCCAGGGCGGAAGAGGGCTTTCACCCCTCCACTTT

d_call: -
v_call: TRBV5-1
j_call: TRBJ2-2
clone_size: -
cdr3_aa: CASSLERITGELFF
cdr3_nt: TGCGCCAGCAGCTTGGAGAGGATTACCGGGGAGCTGTTTTTT

d_call: -
v_call: TRBV7-9
j_call: TRBJ2-6
clone_size: -
cdr3_aa: CASSLGLSSGANVLTF
cdr3_nt: TGTGCCAGCAGCTTAGGGCTCAGCTCTGGGGCCAACGTCCTGACTTTC

d_call: TRBD1
v_call: TRBV18
j_call: TRBJ1-5
clone_size: -
cdr3_aa: CASSPGPGGDQPQHF
cdr3_nt: TGTGCCAGCTCACCAGGGCCAGGGGGGGATCAGCCCCAGCATTTT